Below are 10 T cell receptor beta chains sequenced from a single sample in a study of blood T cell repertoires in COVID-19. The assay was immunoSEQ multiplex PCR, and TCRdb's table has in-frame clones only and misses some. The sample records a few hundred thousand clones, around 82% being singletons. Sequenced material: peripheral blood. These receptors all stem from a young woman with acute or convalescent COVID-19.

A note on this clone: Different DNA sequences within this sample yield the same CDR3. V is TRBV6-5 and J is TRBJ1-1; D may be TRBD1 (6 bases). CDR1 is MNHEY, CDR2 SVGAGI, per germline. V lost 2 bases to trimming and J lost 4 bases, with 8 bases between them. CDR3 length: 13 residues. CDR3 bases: TGTGCCAGCAGTTACCTAGGGGGCACTGAAGCTTTCTTT. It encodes CASSYLGGTEAFF.

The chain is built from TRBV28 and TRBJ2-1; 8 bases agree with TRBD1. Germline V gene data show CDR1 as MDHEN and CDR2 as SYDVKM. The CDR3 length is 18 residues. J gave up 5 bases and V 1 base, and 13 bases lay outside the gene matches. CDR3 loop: CASSLLDRAVVGDNEQFF. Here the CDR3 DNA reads TGTGCCAGCAGTTTATTGGACAGGGCGGTTGTGGGAGACAATGAGCAGTTCTTC.

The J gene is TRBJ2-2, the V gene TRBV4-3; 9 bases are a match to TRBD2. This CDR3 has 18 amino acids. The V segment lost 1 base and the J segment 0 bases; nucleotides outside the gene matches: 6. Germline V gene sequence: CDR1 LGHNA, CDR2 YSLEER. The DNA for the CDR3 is TGCGCCAGCAGCCAAGCGAATTTAGCGGGAGCGAACACCGGGGAGCTGTTTTTT. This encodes CASSQANLAGANTGELFF.

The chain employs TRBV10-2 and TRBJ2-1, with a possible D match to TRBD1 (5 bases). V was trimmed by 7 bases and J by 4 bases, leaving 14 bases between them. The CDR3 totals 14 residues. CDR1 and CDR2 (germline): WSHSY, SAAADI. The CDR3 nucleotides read TGCGCCAGCACGGACAATAATCATTACAATGAGCAGTTCTTC. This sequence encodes CASTDNNHYNEQFF.

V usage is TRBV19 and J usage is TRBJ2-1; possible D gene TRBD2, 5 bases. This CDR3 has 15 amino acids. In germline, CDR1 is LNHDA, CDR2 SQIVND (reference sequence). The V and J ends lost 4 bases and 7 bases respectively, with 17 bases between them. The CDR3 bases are TGTGCCAGTAGTACCCAGCGGAACCTCGGGAATGAGCAGTTCTTC. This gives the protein CASSTQRNLGNEQFF.

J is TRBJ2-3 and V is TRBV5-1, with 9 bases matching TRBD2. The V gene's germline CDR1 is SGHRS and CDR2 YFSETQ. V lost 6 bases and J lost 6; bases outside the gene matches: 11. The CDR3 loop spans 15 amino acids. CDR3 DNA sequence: TGCGCCAGCAAGAATAGCGGGAGTTGGTCGGATACGCAGTATTTT. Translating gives CASKNSGSWSDTQYF.

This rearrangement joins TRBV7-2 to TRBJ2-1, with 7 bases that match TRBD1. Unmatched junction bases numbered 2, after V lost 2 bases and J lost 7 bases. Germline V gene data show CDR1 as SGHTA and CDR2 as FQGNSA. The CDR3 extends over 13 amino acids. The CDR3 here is CASSLLQGNEQFF. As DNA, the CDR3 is TGTGCCAGCAGCTTATTACAGGGGAATGAGCAGTTCTTC.

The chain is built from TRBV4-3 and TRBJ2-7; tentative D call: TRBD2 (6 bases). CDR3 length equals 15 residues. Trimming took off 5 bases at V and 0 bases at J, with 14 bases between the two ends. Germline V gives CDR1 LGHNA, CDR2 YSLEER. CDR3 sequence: CASSKNKGLSYEQYF. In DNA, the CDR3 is TGCGCCAGCAGCAAAAACAAGGGACTCTCCTACGAGCAGTACTTC.

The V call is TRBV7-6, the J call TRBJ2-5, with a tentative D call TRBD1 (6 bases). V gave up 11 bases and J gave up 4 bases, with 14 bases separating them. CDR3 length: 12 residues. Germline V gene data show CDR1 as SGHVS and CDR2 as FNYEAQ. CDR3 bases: TGTGCCTCCCTGACAGGATCAGAGACCCAGTACTTC. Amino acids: CASLTGSETQYF.

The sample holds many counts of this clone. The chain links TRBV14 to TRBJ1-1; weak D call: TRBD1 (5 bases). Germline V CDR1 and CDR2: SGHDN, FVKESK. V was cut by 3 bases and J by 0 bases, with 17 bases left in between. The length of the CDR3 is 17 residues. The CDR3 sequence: CASSHPGRAQVNTEAFF. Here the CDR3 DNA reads TGTGCCAGCAGCCACCCCGGAAGGGCACAGGTGAACACTGAAGCTTTCTTT. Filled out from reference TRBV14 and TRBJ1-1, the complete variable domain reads EAGVTQFPSHSVIEKGQTVTLRCDPISGHDNLYWYRRVMGKEIKFLLHFVKESKQDESGMPNNRFLAERTGGTYSTLKVQPAELEDSGVYFCASSHPGRAQVNTEAFFGQGTRLTVV.